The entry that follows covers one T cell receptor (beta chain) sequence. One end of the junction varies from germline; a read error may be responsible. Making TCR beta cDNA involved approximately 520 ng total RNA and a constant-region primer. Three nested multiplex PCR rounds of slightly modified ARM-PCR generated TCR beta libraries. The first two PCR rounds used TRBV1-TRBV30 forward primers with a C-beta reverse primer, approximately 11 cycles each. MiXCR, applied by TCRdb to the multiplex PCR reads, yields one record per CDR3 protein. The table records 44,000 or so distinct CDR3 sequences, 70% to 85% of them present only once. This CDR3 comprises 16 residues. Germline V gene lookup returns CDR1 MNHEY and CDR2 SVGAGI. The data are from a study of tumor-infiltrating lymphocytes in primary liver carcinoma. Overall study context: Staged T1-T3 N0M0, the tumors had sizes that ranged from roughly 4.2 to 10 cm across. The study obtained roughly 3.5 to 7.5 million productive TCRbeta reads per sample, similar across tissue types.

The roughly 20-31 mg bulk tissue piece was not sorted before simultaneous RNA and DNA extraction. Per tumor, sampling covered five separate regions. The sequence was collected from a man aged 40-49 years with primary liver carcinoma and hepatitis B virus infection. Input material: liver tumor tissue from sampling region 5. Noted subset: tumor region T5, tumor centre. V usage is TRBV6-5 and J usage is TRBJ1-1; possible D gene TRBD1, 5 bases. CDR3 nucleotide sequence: TGTGCTAGCAGTTATATTCAGGGACGGAGGAACACTGAAACTTTCTTT. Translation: CASSYIQGRRNTETFF.